Below are 20 T cell receptor beta chains sequenced from a single sample in a study of identical twins. TCRdb passed the 5' RACE reads through MiXCR, listing each CDR3 protein once. The sample carries approximately 230,000 distinct CDR3 sequences, 5% to 7% recorded once. These records were also assigned to another study, of T cells expressing NK-cell markers.

The specimen was CD8+ T cells sorted from blood. The receptor source for this set is a woman under 30 in good health.

A few counts support this clonotype. The chain is built from TRBV3-1 and TRBJ1-1; 7 bases are a match to TRBD1. Looked up from germline, CDR1 is LGHDT and CDR2 is YNNKEL (reference sequence). The trim removed 6 bases at V and 10 bases at J, leaving 11 bases unmatched. The CDR3 consists of 13 residues. The CDR3 sequence is CASRSNRGLVAFF. The CDR3 DNA reads as TGTGCCAGCAGATCGAACAGGGGATTGGTAGCTTTCTTT.

There are a few counts of this clonotype. J is TRBJ1-1 and V is TRBV3-1; D not resolved. CDR1 is LGHDT, CDR2 YNNKEL, per germline (reference sequence). The length of the CDR3 is 14 residues. The V end was cut by 6 bases, the J end by 3 bases, with 14 bases between. The DNA for the CDR3 is TGTGCCAGCAGGCCCACCAGGCGGCACACTGAAGCTTTCTTT. Its protein product is CASRPTRRHTEAFF.

This clonotype was recorded many times. The rearrangement links TRBV10-3 to TRBJ2-3, with 8 bases lining up with TRBD2. The germline V gene has CDR1 ENHRY and CDR2 SYGVKD. The CDR3 sequence is 14 residues long. The V and J ends lost 7 bases and 6 bases, in that order; junction bases with no gene match: 9. CDR3 loop: CAIKSERGPDTQYF. The DNA of the CDR3 is TGTGCCATCAAAAGCGAGCGGGGGCCGGATACGCAGTATTTT.

V and J are TRBV28 and TRBJ1-2; 11 positions agree with TRBD1. Unmatched junction bases numbered 22, after V lost 11 bases and J lost 8 bases. The CDR3 is 17 amino acids. CDR1 is MDHEN and CDR2 is SYDVKM in the germline V gene. The DNA for the CDR3 is TGTGCCTTCAGCAGTGAGCCCGGGACAGGGGGACGGGGAGGCTACACCTTC. Translating gives CAFSSEPGTGGRGGYTF.

This chain links TRBV10-2 with TRBJ1-2; no clear D gene. V was shortened by 8 bases and J by 10 bases, with 14 bases between the two germline ends. In germline, CDR1 is WSHSY, CDR2 SAAADI. The CDR3 extends over 11 amino acids. Here the CDR3 DNA reads TGCGCCAGCTTTAACTCGCTTGTCTACACCTTC. It translates to CASFNSLVYTF.

This clonotype was recorded at least ten times. The J gene is TRBJ2-5, the V gene TRBV4-1; 7 bases are shared with TRBD1. The CDR3 totals 14 residues. CDR1 and CDR2 (germline): MGHRA, YSYEKL. The V and J ends lost 4 bases and 5 bases, in that order; junction bases with no gene match: 7. The CDR3 spells CASSPDREWETQYF. The DNA of the CDR3 is TGCGCCAGCAGCCCCGACAGGGAGTGGGAGACCCAGTACTTC.

The chain employs TRBV12-3 or TRBV12-4 and TRBJ2-5; the D gene is possibly TRBD2 (7 bases). The CDR3 is 15 residues long. V was shortened by 1 base and J by 5 bases, with 14 bases between the two germline ends. CDR3 residues: CASSLGGGAWETQYF. The CDR3 coding sequence is TGTGCCAGCAGTTTAGGAGGGGGGGCATGGGAGACCCAGTACTTC.

The sample holds a few counts of this clonotype. The genes are TRBV12-3 or TRBV12-4 and TRBJ2-2; D tentatively reads TRBD1 or TRBD2 (5 bases each). The CDR3 loop spans 12 amino acids. V was shortened by 8 bases and J by 4 bases, with 8 bases between the two germline ends. This chain's CDR3 is CASDGATGELFF. Written as DNA, the CDR3 is TGTGCCAGCGACGGGGCCACCGGGGAGCTGTTTTTT.

The gene calls are TRBV11-3 and TRBJ2-2; D might be TRBD1 (5 bases). Germline V lookup: CDR1 SGHNT, CDR2 YENEEA. The CDR3 spans 16 residues. V was shortened by 5 bases and J by 5 bases, with 18 bases between the two germline ends. The CDR3 sequence: CASSDMKRGATGELFF. The CDR3 DNA reads TGTGCCAGCAGCGACATGAAACGTGGGGCGACCGGGGAGCTGTTTTTT.

This chain connects TRBV12-3 or TRBV12-4 to TRBJ2-3; no clear D gene. The V and J ends lost 0 bases and 14 bases respectively, with 12 bases between them. The CDR3 runs to 12 residues. This CDR3 is CASSLAHLPRYF. CDR3 sequence (DNA): TGTGCCAGCAGTTTAGCCCACCTCCCCCGGTATTTT.

A few counts support this clonotype. V usage is TRBV7-9 and J usage is TRBJ2-7; D possibly corresponds to TRBD1 (5 bases). V lost 2 bases and J lost 2, with 13 bases in between. Germline V gives CDR1 SEHNR, CDR2 FQNEAQ (reference sequence). The CDR3 totals 15 residues. In DNA, the CDR3 is TGTGCCAGCAGCTTACCAGAAGACAGTCCCTACGAGCAGTACTTC. Translating gives CASSLPEDSPYEQYF.

This clonotype showed up just a few times. J is TRBJ1-1 and V is TRBV10-3; unclear D gene. The CDR3 length is 11 residues. V shed 6 bases and J shed 5 bases, with 7 bases lying between them. Germline CDR1 reads ENHRY; CDR2 reads SYGVKD. CDR3 loop: CAIREDTEAFF. DNA of the CDR3: TGTGCCATCAGGGAGGATACTGAAGCTTTCTTT.

This clonotype has more than one count but fewer than ten. The chain recombines TRBV10-3 with TRBJ2-7; D possibly matches TRBD1 or TRBD2 (5 bases each). CDR1 is ENHRY, CDR2 SYGVKD, per germline. This CDR3 has 16 residues. V gave up 0 bases and J gave up 3 bases, with 15 bases separating them. CDR3 DNA sequence: TGTGCCATCAGTGAGTCGCAGGGTAGGGGACGCTACGAGCAGTACTTC. It is translated as CAISESQGRGRYEQYF.

This clonotype has just a few counts. This chain links TRBV20-1 with TRBJ2-7, with 9 bases identical to TRBD2. The ends lost 2 bases at V and 0 bases at J; junction bases unmatched: 5. CDR3 length: 15 residues. Germline CDR1 reads DFQATT; CDR2 reads SNEGSKA (reference sequence). CDR3 sequence reads: CSARRAGGSSYEQYF. DNA of the CDR3: TGCAGTGCTAGAAGAGCGGGGGGAAGCTCCTACGAGCAGTACTTC.

This clonotype was detected a few times. The rearrangement joins TRBV7-9 to TRBJ2-7; D may be TRBD1 (5 bases). This CDR3 has 14 amino acids. Trimming pared 5 bases from V and 4 bases from J, leaving 15 bases between. Germline V lookup: CDR1 SEHNR, CDR2 FQNEAQ (reference sequence). The CDR3 nucleotides read TGTGCCAGCAGCCCCAGGGCTCGATCTTACGAGCAGTACTTC. Translation gives CASSPRARSYEQYF.

The sample holds many counts of this clonotype. The chain carries TRBV6-1 and TRBJ2-1; D gene unclear. The CDR3 length is 13 residues. V gave up 4 bases and J gave up 9 bases, with 13 bases separating them. CDR1 is MNHNS and CDR2 is SASEGT in the germline V gene. CDR3 region: CASSAGGYVEQFF. In nucleotides, the CDR3 is TGTGCCAGCAGTGCAGGCGGATACGTTGAGCAGTTCTTC.

This clonotype was seen at least ten times. The rearrangement uses TRBV6-6 and TRBJ2-7; TRBD2 is a possible D gene (7 bases). Germline V gives CDR1 MNHNY, CDR2 SVGAGI (reference sequence). This CDR3 spans 13 amino acids. The V and J ends lost 7 bases and 7 bases respectively, with 17 bases between them. The CDR3 DNA is TGTGCCAGCACCAGGGTGGGGGGGCGGGAGCAGTACTTC. Translated: CASTRVGGREQYF.

This clonotype came up many times. The chain combines TRBV12-3 or TRBV12-4 with TRBJ1-1; no clear D gene. The CDR3 is 11 amino acids. V was trimmed by 8 bases and J by 10 bases, leaving 14 bases between them. The CDR3 DNA follows: TGTGCCAGCCCTTGGGCAGGAGGAGCTTTCTTT. Amino acid sequence: CASPWAGGAFF.

This clonotype turned up a few times. This rearrangement joins TRBV29-1 to TRBJ2-7; 10 bases map to TRBD1. The CDR3 loop spans 15 amino acids. With V trimmed by 2 bases and J by 2 bases, 6 bases remained unmatched. Germline V gene lookup returns CDR1 SQVTM and CDR2 ANQGSEA. The DNA of the CDR3 is TGCAGCGTTGAAATAGTCGGACAGGGGGCCTACGAGCAGTACTTC. This codes for CSVEIVGQGAYEQYF.

This clonotype was counted between two and nine times. The rearrangement joins TRBV15 to TRBJ1-6; D gene unclear. V was shortened by 0 bases and J by 6 bases, with 9 bases between the two germline ends. The length of the CDR3 is 15 residues. CDR1 is LNHNV and CDR2 is YYDKDF in the germline V gene (reference sequence). The CDR3 loop reads CATSRDEDANSPLHF. The CDR3 nucleotides are TGTGCCACCAGCAGAGATGAGGATGCTAATTCACCCCTCCACTTT.